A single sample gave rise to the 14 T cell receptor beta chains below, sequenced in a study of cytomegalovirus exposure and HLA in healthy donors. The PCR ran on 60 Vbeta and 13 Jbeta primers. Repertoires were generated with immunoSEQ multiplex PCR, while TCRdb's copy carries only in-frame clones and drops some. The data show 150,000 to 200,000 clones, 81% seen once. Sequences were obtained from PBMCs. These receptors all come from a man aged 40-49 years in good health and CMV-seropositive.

CDR3 in DNA: TGTGCCAGCAGTGGGGGGACTATGTACGAGCAGTACTTC. It codes for CASSGGTMYEQYF. The chain couples TRBV28 to TRBJ2-7; 7 nucleotides agree with TRBD2. The CDR3 consists of 13 residues. Trimming removed 5 bases from V and 4 bases from J; junction bases left unmatched: 5. Germline CDR1 is MDHEN and CDR2 is SYDVKM.

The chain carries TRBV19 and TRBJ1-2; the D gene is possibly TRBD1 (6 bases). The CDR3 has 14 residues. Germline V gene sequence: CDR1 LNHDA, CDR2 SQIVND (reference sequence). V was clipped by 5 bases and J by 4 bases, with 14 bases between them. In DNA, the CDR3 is TGTGCCAGTAGTTACGAAGGGGGATCCTATGGCTACACCTTC. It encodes CASSYEGGSYGYTF.

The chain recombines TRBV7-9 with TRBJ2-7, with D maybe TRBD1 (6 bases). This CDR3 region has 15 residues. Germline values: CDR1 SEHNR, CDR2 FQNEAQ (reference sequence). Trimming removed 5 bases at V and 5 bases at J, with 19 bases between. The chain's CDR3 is CASSPRGGQGHEQYF. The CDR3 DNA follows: TGTGCCAGCAGCCCACGAGGGGGTCAAGGGCACGAGCAGTACTTC.

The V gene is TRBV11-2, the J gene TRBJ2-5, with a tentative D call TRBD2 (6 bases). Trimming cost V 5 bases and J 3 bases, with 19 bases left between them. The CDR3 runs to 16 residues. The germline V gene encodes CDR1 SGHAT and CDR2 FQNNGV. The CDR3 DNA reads TGTGCCAGCAGCCCCCGGTGGGGGGACGCAGAAGAGACCCAGTACTTC. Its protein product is CASSPRWGDAEETQYF.

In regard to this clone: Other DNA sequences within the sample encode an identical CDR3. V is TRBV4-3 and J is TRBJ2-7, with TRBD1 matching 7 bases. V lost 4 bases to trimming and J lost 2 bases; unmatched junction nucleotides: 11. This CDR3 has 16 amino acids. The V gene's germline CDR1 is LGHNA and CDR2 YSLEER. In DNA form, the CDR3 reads TGCGCCAGCAGCCCCCCCTTGGACAGGATAACCTACGAGCAGTACTTC. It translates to CASSPPLDRITYEQYF.

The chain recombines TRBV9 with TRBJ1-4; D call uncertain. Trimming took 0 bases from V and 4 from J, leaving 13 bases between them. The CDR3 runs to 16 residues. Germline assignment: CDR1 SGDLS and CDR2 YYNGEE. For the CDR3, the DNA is TGTGCCAGCAGCGTAGCTGCGGCGATGGGTAATGAAAAACTGTTTTTT. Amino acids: CASSVAAAMGNEKLFF. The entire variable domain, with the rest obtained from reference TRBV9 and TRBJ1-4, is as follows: DSGVTQTPKHLITATGQRVTLRCSPRSGDLSVYWYQQSLDQGLQFLIQYYNGEERAKGNILERFSAQQFPDLHSELNLSSLELGDSALYFCASSVAAAMGNEKLFFGSGTQLSVL.

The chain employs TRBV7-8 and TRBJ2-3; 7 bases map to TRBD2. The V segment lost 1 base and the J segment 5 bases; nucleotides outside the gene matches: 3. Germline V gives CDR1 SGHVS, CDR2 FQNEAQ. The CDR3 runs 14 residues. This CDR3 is CASSLVREQDTQYF. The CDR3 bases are TGTGCCAGCAGCTTAGTGCGGGAGCAAGATACGCAGTATTTT.

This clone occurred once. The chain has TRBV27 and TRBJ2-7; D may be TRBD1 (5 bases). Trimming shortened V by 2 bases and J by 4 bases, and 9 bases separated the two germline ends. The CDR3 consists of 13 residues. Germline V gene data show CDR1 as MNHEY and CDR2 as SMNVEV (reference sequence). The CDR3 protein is CASSLNSGYEQYF. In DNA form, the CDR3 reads TGTGCCAGCAGTTTAAATTCAGGGTACGAGCAGTACTTC.

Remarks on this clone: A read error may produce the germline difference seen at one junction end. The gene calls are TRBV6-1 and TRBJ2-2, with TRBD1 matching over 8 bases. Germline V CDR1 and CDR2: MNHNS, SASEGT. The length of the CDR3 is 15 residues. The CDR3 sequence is CASREDRGYTGELFF. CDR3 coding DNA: TGTGCCAGCAGAGAAGACAGGGGATACACCGGGGAGCTGTTTTTT.

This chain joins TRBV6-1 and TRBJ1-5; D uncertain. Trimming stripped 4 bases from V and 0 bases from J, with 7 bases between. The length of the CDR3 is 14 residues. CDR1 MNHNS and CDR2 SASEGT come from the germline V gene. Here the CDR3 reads CASSVENSNQPQHF. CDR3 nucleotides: TGTGCCAGCAGTGTGGAGAATAGCAATCAGCCCCAGCATTTT.

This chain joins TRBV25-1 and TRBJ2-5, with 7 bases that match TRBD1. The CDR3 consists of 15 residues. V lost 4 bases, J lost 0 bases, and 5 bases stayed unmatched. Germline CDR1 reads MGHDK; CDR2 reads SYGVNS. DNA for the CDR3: TGTGCCAGCAGTGGACAGGGCCGGTACCAAGAGACCCAGTACTTC. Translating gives CASSGQGRYQETQYF.

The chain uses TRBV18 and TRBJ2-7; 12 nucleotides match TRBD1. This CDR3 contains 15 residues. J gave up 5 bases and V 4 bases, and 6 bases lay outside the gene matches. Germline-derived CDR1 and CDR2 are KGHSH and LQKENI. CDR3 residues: CASSRRGQGADEQYF. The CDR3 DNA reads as TGTGCCAGCTCACGGCGGGGACAGGGGGCCGACGAGCAGTACTTC.

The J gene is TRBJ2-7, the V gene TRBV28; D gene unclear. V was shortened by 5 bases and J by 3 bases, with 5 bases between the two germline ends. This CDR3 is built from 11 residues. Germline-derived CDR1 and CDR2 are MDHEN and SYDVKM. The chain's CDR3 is CASSPHYEQYF. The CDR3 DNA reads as TGTGCCAGCAGTCCCCACTACGAGCAGTACTTC.

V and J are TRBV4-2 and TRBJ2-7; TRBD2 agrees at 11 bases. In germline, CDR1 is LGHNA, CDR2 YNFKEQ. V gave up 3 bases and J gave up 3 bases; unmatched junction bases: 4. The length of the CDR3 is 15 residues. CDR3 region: CASSHRLAGSYEQYF. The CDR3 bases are TGTGCCAGCAGCCACCGACTAGCGGGAAGCTACGAGCAGTACTTC.